This TCR beta chain was documented in a study of radiotherapy plus CTLA-4 blockade in lung cancer. Study-level background: Disease control was achieved by 31% of patients, and objective responses by over 15%.

A remark on this clone: Antigen specificity is unknown.

General study points: Blood TCR clones of tumor origin expanded after radiotherapy plus ipilimumab. The authors reported that early blood T cell clone dynamics, with interferon-beta, best predicted response.

The V end lost 3 bases, the J end lost 8 bases, and 10 bases lay between the germline ends. CDR3 size: 12 residues. Germline CDR1 LNHDA, CDR2 SQIVND (reference sequence). This table comes from immunoSEQ multiplex PCR, and its TCRdb copy is limited to in-frame clones, with some not included. The table lists roughly 44,000 clones, approximately 76% of them singletons, with 11% in the top ten. Here the sequenced sample was peripheral blood, taken from a patient treated with radiotherapy plus ipilimumab. V gene TRBV19 combines with J gene TRBJ1-2; D perhaps matches TRBD1 (5 bases). The sequence came from a human donor with non-small cell lung cancer who had stable disease on radiotherapy plus ipilimumab. The CDR3 reads CASSIRGAGYTF. CDR3 nucleotides: TGTGCCAGTAGTATTCGGGGCGCGGGCTACACCTTC.